The entry that follows covers one T cell receptor beta chain sequence. Its antigen is not identified. Germline loops: CDR1 MNHNS, CDR2 SASEGT. V was clipped by 6 bases and J by 3 bases, with 15 bases between them. The CDR3 contains 14 residues. This record comes from a study of response to subunit inactivated influenza vaccine. Overall study results and limits: Few new T cells, the authors suggested, are recruited by each seasonal influenza vaccination.

TCRdb recomputed calls from the RT-PCR reads with MiXCR, one row per CDR3 protein. The table has around 490,000 distinct CDR3 sequences, around 8% seen once; the top ten hold over 10%. The chain has TRBV6-1 and TRBJ2-7; D may be TRBD1 (6 bases). The material sequenced was PBMCs from blood, taken about 23 months after vaccination. This TCR came from a man aged 50-75 years who received an inactivated influenza vaccine. CDR3 nucleotide sequence: TGTGCCAGCAGCGCAAAGAGGACAGTCTACGAGCAGTACTTC. Protein product: CASSAKRTVYEQYF.